A single sample gave rise to the 20 T cell receptor beta chains below, sequenced in a study of blood T cell repertoires in COVID-19. Measured with immunoSEQ multiplex PCR; TCRdb has only the in-frame clones, and not every one. This table holds around 200,000 clones, around four fifths found once. Sequenced sample: peripheral blood. These TCRs come from a woman aged 40 to 50 with COVID-19, enrolled during active disease.

J is TRBJ1-4 and V is TRBV18, with 7 bases that match TRBD1. The CDR3 runs to 15 residues. The J segment lost 0 bases and the V segment lost 2 bases, leaving 0 bases of the junction unmatched. Germline loops: CDR1 KGHSH, CDR2 LQKENI. The CDR3 region has the DNA TGTGCCAGCTCACCAAGGGGGCCAACTAATGAAAAACTGTTTTTT. This encodes CASSPRGPTNEKLFF.

J is TRBJ1-5 and V is TRBV7-2; a possible D gene is TRBD1 (6 bases). Germline V gene sequence: CDR1 SGHTA, CDR2 FQGNSA. CDR3 length: 18 residues. Trimming took off 1 base at V and 0 bases at J, with 16 bases between the two ends. The CDR3, as DNA: TGTGCCAGCAGCTTAGGGGGGCACTACATCCTTAGCAATCAGCCCCAGCATTTT. It codes for CASSLGGHYILSNQPQHF.

The chain couples TRBV28 to TRBJ1-6; 9 bases map to TRBD1. The V and J ends lost 2 bases and 8 bases, in that order; junction bases with no gene match: 4. The CDR3 extends over 15 amino acids. Germline CDR1 and CDR2: MDHEN and SYDVKM. The CDR3 nucleotides are TGTGCCAGCAGTTTAATGGGACAGGGTTATTCACCCCTCCACTTT. Translated: CASSLMGQGYSPLHF. Variable domain in full (rest from reference TRBV28 and TRBJ1-6): DVKVTQSSRYLVKRTGEKVFLECVQDMDHENMFWYRQDPGLGLRLIYFSYDVKMKEKGDIPEGYSVSREKKERFSLILESASTNQTSMYLCASSLMGQGYSPLHFGNGTRLTVT.

This chain's CDR3 is CASSPTGNQPQHF. In nucleotides, the CDR3 is TGTGCCAGCAGCCCGACAGGGAACCAGCCCCAGCATTTT. The chain has TRBV27 and TRBJ1-5, with 7 bases identical to TRBD1. The CDR3 has 13 residues. The V and J ends lost 6 bases and 7 bases, in that order; junction bases with no gene match: 6. The V gene's germline CDR1 is MNHEY and CDR2 SMNVEV (reference sequence).

This chain uses TRBV7-8 with TRBJ2-7; TRBD2 agrees at 7 bases. Germline V gives CDR1 SGHVS, CDR2 FQNEAQ. This CDR3 region has 15 residues. The trim removed 5 bases at V and 3 bases at J, leaving 10 bases unmatched. The DNA of the CDR3 is TGTGCCAGCAGCCCCTCCGGGCGGGGGAGCTACGAGCAGTACTTC. It translates to CASSPSGRGSYEQYF.

The CDR3 sequence: CASRTSGSGGTDTQYF. CDR3 nucleotide sequence: TGTGCCAGCCGGACTAGCGGGAGCGGGGGGACAGATACGCAGTATTTT. The chain is built from TRBV27 and TRBJ2-3; 13 bases agree with TRBD2. V lost 8 bases to trimming and J lost 3 bases; unmatched junction nucleotides: 8. The germline V gene has CDR1 MNHEY and CDR2 SMNVEV (reference sequence). The CDR3 runs to 16 residues.

This rearrangement joins TRBV7-3 to TRBJ2-1, with 11 nucleotides matching TRBD2. Trimming removed 5 bases from V and 0 bases from J; junction bases left unmatched: 3. The germline CDR1 and CDR2 sequences are SGHTA and FQGTGA. The CDR3 sequence is 16 residues long. The CDR3 nucleotides read TGTGCCAGCAGCCCTGGGACTAGCGGCTCCTACAATGAGCAGTTCTTC. The encoded protein is CASSPGTSGSYNEQFF.

The V call is TRBV2, the J call TRBJ2-7; D might be TRBD1 (6 bases). The CDR3 length is 13 residues. The germline V gene encodes CDR1 SNHLY and CDR2 FYNNEI. The ends were cut back, 6 bases at V and 0 bases at J, with 9 bases in the middle. The chain's CDR3 is CASSRTVSYEQYF. The CDR3 DNA follows: TGTGCCAGCAGCCGGACAGTCTCCTACGAGCAGTACTTC.

The J gene is TRBJ1-2, the V gene TRBV28, with D unresolved. Germline CDR1 MDHEN, CDR2 SYDVKM. Trimming removed 5 bases at V and 4 bases at J, with 20 bases between. This CDR3 region has 16 residues. The CDR3 DNA reads as TGTGCCAGCAGTCTTCATTCCGGGTCCGGCCTCTATGGCTACACCTTC. This encodes CASSLHSGSGLYGYTF.

This chain uses TRBV7-9 with TRBJ1-2; 7 nucleotides match TRBD1. Germline CDR1 reads SEHNR; CDR2 reads FQNEAQ (reference sequence). CDR3 length: 13 residues. V lost 4 bases to trimming and J lost 4 bases; unmatched junction nucleotides: 3. CDR3 in DNA: TGTGCCAGCAGCTGGGGGGACAGCTATGGCTACACCTTC. Amino acids: CASSWGDSYGYTF.

The chain employs TRBV4-1 and TRBJ2-1; tentative D call: TRBD1 (6 bases). The CDR3 totals 15 residues. Germline CDR1 is MGHRA and CDR2 is YSYEKL. The ends were cut back, 2 bases at V and 7 bases at J, with 15 bases in the middle. The CDR3 region has the DNA TGCGCCAGCAGCCAAATACAGGGTAGAAGGAATGAGCAGTTCTTC. Protein: CASSQIQGRRNEQFF.

V is TRBV5-1 and J is TRBJ1-2, with TRBD1 identical over 8 bases. V was pared by 0 bases and J by 2 bases, with 3 bases of the junction left unmatched. CDR1 and CDR2 from the germline V gene are SGHRS and YFSETQ. The CDR3 runs 15 residues. CDR3 sequence reads: CASSLGGQANYGYTF. CDR3 DNA: TGCGCCAGCAGCTTGGGGGGACAGGCCAACTATGGCTACACCTTC.

The chain joins TRBV5-4 to TRBJ2-1; 14 bases align to TRBD2. After removal of 3 bases from V and 1 base from J, the junction contained 9 bases not matched to a gene. This CDR3 has 19 residues. Per the germline V gene, CDR1 is SGHNT and CDR2 is YYREEE (reference sequence). The CDR3 region has the DNA TGTGCCAGCAGCTCAGAGGGACTAGCGGGGGTCCGGTCCTACAATGAGCAGTTCTTC. Protein sequence: CASSSEGLAGVRSYNEQFF.

This sequence joins TRBV12-3 or TRBV12-4 and TRBJ1-1; possibly TRBD1 for D (5 bases). V lost 4 bases and J lost 3, with 6 bases in between. This CDR3 contains 12 residues. The CDR3 spells CASSSGYTEAFF. The CDR3 coding sequence is TGTGCCAGCAGTTCAGGGTACACTGAAGCTTTCTTT.

The chain couples TRBV10-3 to TRBJ1-6; TRBD1 is a possible D gene (5 bases). The CDR3 is made up of 13 amino acids. V was clipped by 11 bases and J by 8 bases, with 16 bases between them. Looked up from germline, CDR1 is ENHRY and CDR2 is SYGVKD. The CDR3 DNA is TGTGCCGTGGCCGGGACTGAATATTCACCCCTCCACTTT. Protein: CAVAGTEYSPLHF.

The chain joins TRBV18 to TRBJ1-2; 7 bases are a match to TRBD1. The CDR3 contains 14 residues. Germline lookup yields CDR1 KGHSH and CDR2 LQKENI. V gave up 3 bases and J gave up 4 bases; unmatched junction bases: 5. CDR3 nucleotide sequence: TGTGCCAGCTCACCTGAGGGACAGTCCTATGGCTACACCTTC. Amino acids: CASSPEGQSYGYTF.

This clone was seen more than once but under ten times. This rearrangement joins TRBV5-6 to TRBJ1-6, with 8 bases aligning to TRBD1. The CDR3 runs to 14 residues. Trimming cost V 3 bases and J 10 bases; bases outside gene matches: 6. In germline, CDR1 is SGHDT, CDR2 YYEEEE. CDR3 DNA sequence: TGTGCCAGCAGCTCGCGACAGGGGCAATCACCCCTCCACTTT. This translates into CASSSRQGQSPLHF.

The chain combines TRBV5-6 with TRBJ1-2, with D perhaps TRBD1 (6 bases). V lost 3 bases and J lost 3, with 12 bases in between. This CDR3 contains 14 residues. CDR1 is SGHDT and CDR2 is YYEEEE in the germline V gene. The CDR3 DNA reads as TGTGCCAGCAGCTCACAGGGAAATGACTATGGCTACACCTTC. Translation gives CASSSQGNDYGYTF.

The rearrangement uses TRBV10-1 and TRBJ1-2; D is perhaps TRBD1 (5 bases). The germline CDR1 and CDR2 sequences are WNHNN and SYGVQD (reference sequence). V dropped 7 bases and J dropped 8 bases, with 17 bases sitting between them. This CDR3 spans 13 amino acids. CDR3 bases: TGCGCCAGCACCGGGACTCTCACCGGCGGCTACACCTTC. Translation gives CASTGTLTGGYTF.

The rearrangement links TRBV19 to TRBJ2-7; D remains ambiguous. V dropped 5 bases and J dropped 1 base, with 15 bases sitting between them. The CDR3 runs to 15 residues. CDR1 LNHDA and CDR2 SQIVND come from the germline V gene (reference sequence). DNA for the CDR3: TGTGCCAGTAGTCCCCGCTCGGGTAATTCCTACGAGCAGTACTTC. This sequence encodes CASSPRSGNSYEQYF. Full variable domain (remainder filled in from reference TRBV19 and TRBJ2-7): DGGITQSPKYLFRKEGQNVTLSCEQNLNHDAMYWYRQDPGQGLRLIYYSQIVNDFQKGDIAEGYSVSREKKESFPLTVTSAQKNPTAFYLCASSPRSGNSYEQYFGPGTRLTVT.